The rows below give T cell receptor beta chains drawn from one sample of a study of shared clonotypes between healthy human individuals. Only in-frame clones appear in the TCRdb table, and some are missing; sequencing was by immunoSEQ multiplex PCR. Of approximately 2,300,000 clones detected, roughly 90% appear once; the ten largest clones hold more than 0.35%. The sequenced sample was naive CD4+ T cells from PBMCs. The receptors shown here come from a man between 18 and 29 years old in good health. Some clones in this sample may be carry-over from other donors' samples. Both conserved end residues are part of each CDR3. D genes are given only for firm matches. Rows give clone size only sometimes, using once, few, many, or a class for an expanded clone.

>TRBJ2-7|NA|TRBV19|NA
CASIPRPPHTYEQYF
TGTGCCAGTATCCCCCGACCCCCCCACACCTACGAGCAGTACTTC
>TRBJ2-1|NA|TRBV11-2|NA
CASSSAGWEIYNEQFF
TGTGCCAGCAGCTCGGCTGGGTGGGAGATCTACAATGAGCAGTTCTTC
>TRBJ1-2|NA|TRBV6-1|once
CASSVAGTRYGYTF
TGTGCCAGCAGTGTGGCGGGCACCCGGTATGGCTACACCTTC
>TRBJ2-4|NA|TRBV21-1|NA
CASSNRERESGNIQYF
TGTGCCAGCAGCAATCGGGAGCGGGAGTCGGGAAACATTCAGTACTTC
>TRBJ2-7|TRBD2|TRBV27|NA
CASRGGQLTYEQYF
TGTGCCAGCAGGGGAGGGCAGCTCACCTACGAGCAGTACTTC
>TRBJ1-1|TRBD1|TRBV18|NA
CASSPTGGDTEAFF
TGTGCCAGCTCACCCACAGGGGGTGACACTGAAGCTTTCTTT
>TRBJ1-3|NA|TRBV28|once
CATNGDKFVGNTIYF
TGTGCCACCAACGGCGACAAGTTCGTAGGAAACACCATATATTTT
>TRBJ1-5|TRBD1|TRBV28|NA
CASSPTGAPTNQPQHF
TGTGCCAGCAGCCCCACAGGGGCGCCTACTAATCAGCCCCAGCATTTT
>TRBJ1-4|TRBD1|TRBV6-1|NA
CASDREPNEKLFF
TGTGCCAGCGACAGGGAACCTAATGAAAAACTGTTTTTT
>TRBJ1-1|TRBD1|TRBV6-5|NA
CASKKGQLTEAFF
TGTGCCAGCAAAAAGGGACAGCTCACTGAAGCTTTCTTT
>TRBJ1-6|NA|TRBV25-1|NA
CASSESGPKGSPLHF
TGTGCCAGCAGTGAATCGGGCCCGAAGGGTTCACCCCTCCACTTT
>TRBJ2-3|NA|TRBV5-1|NA
CASSGEVDTQYF
TGCGCCAGCAGCGGGGAAGTAGATACGCAGTATTTT
>TRBJ2-7|NA|TRBV2|few
CASMDSYYEQYF
TGTGCCAGTATGGACAGTTACTACGAGCAGTACTTC
>TRBJ2-5|NA|TRBV9|NA
CASSPRGLGKTTQYF
TGTGCCAGCAGCCCTAGAGGTTTAGGGAAAACGACCCAGTACTTC
>TRBJ2-5|TRBD1|TRBV5-6|once
CASSLAGGVETQYF
TGTGCCAGCAGCTTAGCAGGGGGAGTGGAGACCCAGTACTTC
>TRBJ2-7|TRBD2|TRBV15|NA
CATSRVTSGSYEQYF
TGTGCCACCAGCAGGGTGACTAGCGGCTCCTACGAGCAGTACTTT
>TRBJ1-2|TRBD1|TRBV28|NA
CASSLTGTYGYTF
TGTGCCAGCAGTTTGACAGGGACCTATGGCTACACCTTC
>TRBJ2-5|NA|TRBV19|NA
CASSMWTAQYQETQYF
TGTGCCAGTAGTATGTGGACAGCCCAGTACCAAGAGACCCAGTACTTC
>TRBJ2-7|NA|TRBV6-6|NA
CASSLLGTESGEQYF
TGTGCCAGCAGTCTCCTGGGGACGGAATCGGGCGAGCAGTACTTC
>TRBJ2-1|NA|TRBV7-2|NA
CASSPTLASSYNEQFF
TGTGCCAGCAGCCCAACGCTAGCGTCATCCTACAATGAGCAGTTCTTC
>TRBJ2-3|NA|TRBV10-3|NA
CAINQGSDTQYF
TGTGCCATCAATCAGGGGTCAGATACGCAGTATTTT
>TRBJ2-1|TRBD2|TRBV9|NA
CANPKSGSPICNEQFF
TGTGCCAACCCTAAAAGCGGGAGCCCTATTTGCAATGAGCAGTTCTTC
>TRBJ2-1|NA|TRBV7-9|NA
CASSLGSRYNEQFF
TGTGCCAGCAGCTTAGGGAGCCGCTACAATGAGCAGTTCTTC
>TRBJ2-2|NA|TRBV7-2|NA
CASSPQTGPGELFF
TGTGCCAGCAGCCCCCAGACCGGCCCCGGGGAGCTGTTTTTT
>TRBJ2-7|TRBD2|TRBV28|NA
CASRRLAALVWEQYF
TGTGCCAGCAGAAGACTAGCGGCACTCGTCTGGGAGCAGTACTTC
>TRBJ2-5|TRBD1|TRBV14|once
CASSQWDRDQETQYF
TGTGCCAGCAGCCAATGGGACAGGGACCAAGAGACCCAGTACTTC
>TRBJ2-7|TRBD2|TRBV10-3|NA
CAILSGILDEQYF
TGTGCCATCCTAAGCGGGATTTTGGACGAGCAGTACTTC
>TRBJ1-1|TRBD1|TRBV7-9|NA
CASSNYLDRVIEAFF
TGTGCCAGCAGCAATTACTTGGACAGGGTCATTGAAGCTTTCTTT
>TRBJ1-3|NA|TRBV28|NA
CASSAGGAGNTIYF
TGTGCCAGCAGTGCCGGGGGGGCTGGAAACACCATATATTTT
>TRBJ2-1|NA|TRBV7-9|NA
CASSNQGLYNEQFF
TGTGCCAGCAGCAACCAAGGGCTCTACAATGAGCAGTTCTTC
>TRBJ2-7|NA|TRBV7-2|NA
CASSLGHSFYEQYF
TGTGCCAGCAGCTTAGGGCACAGTTTCTACGAGCAGTACTTC
>TRBJ1-2|NA|TRBV2|NA
CASMVGSYGYTF
TGTGCCAGCATGGTGGGTTCCTATGGCTACACCTTC
>TRBJ2-2|TRBD2|TRBV2|NA
CASGASGRGTGELFF
TGTGCCAGCGGGGCTAGCGGGAGGGGCACCGGGGAGCTGTTTTTT
>TRBJ1-1|TRBD1|TRBV28|once
CASSINRGMNTEAFF
TGTGCCAGCAGTATAAACAGGGGTATGAACACTGAAGCTTTCTTT
>TRBJ2-5|NA|TRBV28|NA
CASSPTNTETQYF
TGTGCCAGCAGTCCTACCAACACGGAGACCCAGTACTTC
>TRBJ2-3|NA|TRBV4-1|NA
CASSQVIQGFFTDTQYF
TGCGCCAGCAGCCAAGTCATTCAGGGCTTCTTCACAGATACGCAGTATTTT
>TRBJ2-5|TRBD1|TRBV6-1|once
CASSRDSAQETQYF
TGTGCCAGTAGTAGGGACAGCGCCCAAGAGACCCAGTACTTC
>TRBJ1-2|NA|TRBV27|once
CASSLFPTEGRYGYTF
TGTGCCAGCAGTTTATTCCCAACGGAGGGGAGATATGGCTACACCTTC
>TRBJ2-2|NA|TRBV4-1|NA
CASSLPAGRNTGELFF
TGCGCCAGCAGCCTGCCCGCGGGCCGGAACACCGGGGAGCTGTTTTTT
>TRBJ1-1|NA|TRBV5-4|NA
CASSAGDTEAFF
TGTGCCAGCAGCGCAGGGGACACTGAAGCTTTCTTT